The source of this TCR beta chain is a study of Graves' ophthalmopathy and Graves' hyperthyroidism. Notes on the study in general: Blood also contained most of the expanded thyroid clonotypes above 0.001 frequency. The model's ophthalmopathy progression predictions had 55% to 71% sensitivity and 72% to 75% specificity.

None of the included patients had other autoimmune diseases, uncontrolled infections, pregnancy or lactation, as these led to exclusion. The diagnostic workup employed clinical symptoms, serum thyroxine, TRAb, thyroid ultrasound and orbital computed tomography. Germline-derived CDR1 and CDR2 are WSHSY and SAAADI. The length of the CDR3 is 16 residues. The V segment lost 7 bases and the J segment 2 bases; nucleotides outside the gene matches: 13. This clonotype was seen a single time. Its antigen is undetermined. The sequenced template was RNA, covering the TCR beta CDR3 region. First-round RT-PCR relied on HTBI primers, and a second-round multiplex PCR came next. One entry per CDR3 protein results from TCRdb running MiXCR on the multiplex PCR reads. The profile shows roughly 1.1 million distinct CDR3 sequences, 35% to 40% of them singletons.

Material: peripheral blood or thyroid tissue (not recorded which). The sequence came from an adult man with Graves' hyperthyroidism. The V gene is TRBV10-2, the J gene TRBJ2-5, with 7 nucleotides matching TRBD2. CDR3: CASKGPSAGPQETQYF. The CDR3 DNA follows: TGCGCCAGCAAGGGGCCGTCAGCGGGGCCACAAGAGACCCAGTACTTC.